Below are 21 T cell receptor beta chains sequenced from a single sample in a study of shared clonotypes between healthy human individuals (dated by TCRdb to the early 2020s). The library relied on the immunoSEQ multiplex PCR assay. Drawn from immuneACCESS, this table holds only the in-frame rearrangements with V and J called that TCRdb kept. Clones are partly lost; checked studies trace under half to an unresolved V gene and leave the rest unexplained. Here the sample has fewer than 1.6 million clones; approximately 98.5% occur a single time. The ten largest make up about 0.4% of the sample. Sequencing was done on a sample of naive CD4+ T cells sorted from blood. The sample's cell subset or site label is to be understood as: CD45RA+ positively selected. Receptor source: a man aged 25 to 40 in good health.

On this clone: This sample also contains other DNA sequences that code for the same CDR3. The chain combines TRBV9 with TRBJ1-3; the D is unclear. V lost 2 bases, J lost 4 bases, and 1 base lay in between. Per the germline V gene, CDR1 is SGDLS and CDR2 is YYNGEE. The CDR3 is made up of 11 amino acids. Here the CDR3 reads CASSVGNTIYF. In DNA, the CDR3 is TGTGCCAGCAGCGTCGGAAACACCATATATTTT.

The chain links TRBV7-2 to TRBJ2-2, with D unresolved. The germline V gene has CDR1 SGHTA and CDR2 FQGNSA. V lost 0 bases and J lost 6, with 8 bases in between. The CDR3 spans 14 residues. The CDR3 DNA follows: TGTGCCAGCAGCTTAGCAGGGCCATCCGGGGAGCTGTTTTTT. Translated, it gives CASSLAGPSGELFF.

This clone was detected once. The chain is built from TRBV4-3 and TRBJ2-3, with D hard to call. Trimming took 4 bases from V and 2 from J, leaving 22 bases between them. Germline CDR1 and CDR2: LGHNA and YSLEER. The CDR3 is made up of 18 amino acids. DNA for the CDR3: TGCGCCAGCAGCCCCCTGGTGGCGGCCACATACGACACAGATACGCAGTATTTT. Protein product: CASSPLVAATYDTDTQYF.

The table lists this clone with a count of one. The chain couples TRBV28 to TRBJ2-7; weak D call: TRBD1 (6 bases). The CDR3 totals 20 residues. V dropped 5 bases and J dropped 7 bases, with 36 bases sitting between them. From germline, CDR1 is MDHEN and CDR2 SYDVKM. CDR3 sequence: CASSPTYRRGGSKPTKEQYF. CDR3 nucleotides: TGTGCCAGCAGTCCCACGTATAGGAGAGGGGGATCCAAACCGACGAAGGAGCAGTACTTC.

V and J are TRBV5-1 and TRBJ2-7; D is uncertain. V was shortened by 2 bases and J by 0 bases, with 12 bases between the two germline ends. CDR1 SGHRS and CDR2 YFSETQ come from the germline V gene. CDR3 length: 15 amino acids. This CDR3 reads CASSFRAQSSYEQYF. The CDR3 nucleotides read TGCGCCAGCAGCTTTAGGGCCCAGAGCTCCTACGAGCAGTACTTC.

The chain has TRBV7-9 and TRBJ2-7; the D gene is possibly TRBD2 (5 bases). Trimming stripped 7 bases from V and 3 bases from J, with 16 bases between. Germline CDR1 SEHNR, CDR2 FQNEAQ (reference sequence). The CDR3 is 14 residues long. The CDR3 region is CASKLRPGNYEQYF. The CDR3 nucleotides read TGTGCCAGCAAACTACGACCGGGGAACTACGAGCAGTACTTC.

The V gene is TRBV20-1, the J gene TRBJ1-1; D is possibly TRBD1 (5 bases). The length of the CDR3 is 10 residues. The germline CDR1 and CDR2 sequences are DFQATT and SNEGSKA (reference sequence). CDR3 amino acids: CRTENTEAFF. Written as DNA, the CDR3 is TGCAGGACAGAGAACACTGAAGCTTTCTTT.

The chain combines TRBV11-3 with TRBJ2-1, with 9 bases identical to TRBD1. V lost 2 bases to trimming and J lost 0 bases; unmatched junction nucleotides: 2. CDR3 length: 16 amino acids. Germline V gives CDR1 SGHNT, CDR2 YENEEA. CDR3: CASSLSGQGSYNEQFF. The CDR3, as DNA: TGTGCCAGCAGCTTATCGGGACAGGGCTCCTACAATGAGCAGTTCTTC.

The chain employs TRBV9 and TRBJ2-7, with 7 positions matching TRBD1. With V trimmed by 4 bases and J by 3 bases, 4 bases remained unmatched. CDR1 SGDLS and CDR2 YYNGEE come from the germline V gene. This CDR3 has 13 amino acids. CDR3 region: CASSRDSYYEQYF. In DNA form, the CDR3 reads TGTGCCAGCAGCCGGGACAGTTACTACGAGCAGTACTTC.

The chain carries TRBV5-1 and TRBJ2-7, with D maybe TRBD2 (5 bases). Germline V gene data show CDR1 as SGHRS and CDR2 as YFSETQ. The CDR3 runs 14 residues. V was trimmed by 0 bases and J by 2 bases, leaving 9 bases between them. CDR3 region: CASSLETRAYEQYF. The CDR3 DNA follows: TGCGCCAGCAGCTTGGAGACGCGGGCCTACGAGCAGTACTTC.

V usage is TRBV13 and J usage is TRBJ1-5; TRBD1 is a possible D gene (5 bases). CDR1 is PRHDT and CDR2 is FYEKMQ in the germline V gene (reference sequence). With 5 bases removed from V and 2 bases from J, the gap between germline ends came to 10 bases. This CDR3 comprises 14 residues. The CDR3 protein is CASSLQGGNQPQHF. The DNA of the CDR3 is TGTGCCAGCAGCCTCCAGGGTGGCAATCAGCCCCAGCATTTT.

The table lists this clone with a count of one. V and J are TRBV6-1 and TRBJ2-1, with D perhaps TRBD2 (6 bases). Germline assignment: CDR1 MNHNS and CDR2 SASEGT. This CDR3 has 16 amino acids. Trimming removed 4 bases at V and 0 bases at J, with 13 bases between. CDR3 sequence (DNA): TGTGCCAGCAGTGTCCGAACCGGGAGCTCCTACAATGAGCAGTTCTTC. This gives the protein CASSVRTGSSYNEQFF.

This chain links TRBV5-1 with TRBJ2-5; D possibly corresponds to TRBD1 (6 bases). Germline CDR1 SGHRS, CDR2 YFSETQ. Trimming removed 5 bases from V and 2 bases from J, with 13 bases in between. This CDR3 region has 14 residues. CDR3 DNA: TGCGCCAGCAGACCGCTTGGACAGCAAGAGACCCAGTACTTC. Its protein is CASRPLGQQETQYF.

This chain joins TRBV6-1 and TRBJ1-1; 10 nucleotides line up with TRBD1. CDR1 is MNHNS and CDR2 is SASEGT in the germline V gene. The CDR3 has 15 residues. V dropped 4 bases and J dropped 4; count of bases not matched to a gene: 6. The DNA for the CDR3 is TGTGCCAGCAGTGCCCGACAGGGGGCAGTCACTGAAGCTTTCTTT. The encoded protein is CASSARQGAVTEAFF.

The chain couples TRBV2 to TRBJ2-2, with 7 bases fitting TRBD1. The CDR3 is 15 residues long. Germline CDR1 is SNHLY and CDR2 is FYNNEI. V was pared by 7 bases and J by 5 bases, with 10 bases of the junction left unmatched. In DNA form, the CDR3 reads TGTGCCAGCATGAGACAGGGAATTGGGACCGGGGAGCTGTTTTTT. It specifies CASMRQGIGTGELFF.

This clone occurred once. The rearrangement joins TRBV7-2 to TRBJ2-7, with 9 bases that match TRBD2. V was pared by 1 base and J by 0 bases, with 7 bases of the junction left unmatched. The germline V gene has CDR1 SGHTA and CDR2 FQGNSA. The CDR3 runs to 17 residues. In DNA, the CDR3 is TGTGCCAGCAGCTTAGGTCTAGCGGGACGCCTCTCCTACGAGCAGTACTTC. It codes for CASSLGLAGRLSYEQYF.

In regard to this clone: Other DNA sequences from this sample encode an identical CDR3 as well. The chain carries TRBV5-1 and TRBJ2-7; 7 bases agree with TRBD1. The CDR3 spans 14 residues. Trimming took 4 bases from V and 2 from J; bases not matched to a gene: 6. Germline V gene lookup returns CDR1 SGHRS and CDR2 YFSETQ. CDR3 DNA: TGCGCCAGCAGCGGTACAGGGGTTACCTACGAGCAGTACTTC. It yields the protein CASSGTGVTYEQYF.

The rearrangement links TRBV28 to TRBJ2-7; possibly TRBD2 for D (6 bases). The germline V and J ends were trimmed by 6 bases and 10 bases, with 19 bases remaining between them. CDR1 and CDR2 (germline): MDHEN, SYDVKM. This CDR3 spans 13 amino acids. In DNA form, the CDR3 reads TGTGCCAGCAGCGCAAATCCGGGAGTTAAACAGTACTTC. Protein product: CASSANPGVKQYF.

The chain uses TRBV15 and TRBJ1-2; D remains unclear. The germline CDR1 and CDR2 sequences are LNHNV and YYDKDF (reference sequence). Trimming left V 0 bases short and J 3 bases short, with 8 bases between. The CDR3 length is 14 residues. This CDR3 reads CATSREATDYGYTF. DNA of the CDR3: TGTGCCACCAGCAGAGAAGCTACGGACTATGGCTACACCTTC.

The chain combines TRBV19 with TRBJ2-2; D is possibly TRBD1 (5 bases). CDR1 and CDR2 from the germline V gene are LNHDA and SQIVND (reference sequence). The CDR3 consists of 14 residues. V was shortened by 9 bases and J by 1 base, with 12 bases between the two germline ends. CDR3 coding DNA: TGTGCCAGCCCGGAAAGGGGGAACACCGGGGAGCTGTTTTTT. Protein product: CASPERGNTGELFF.

CDR3 in amino acids: CASSPGGDEQYF. The DNA of the CDR3 is TGTGCCAGCAGCCCGGGAGGGGACGAGCAGTACTTC. The gene calls are TRBV5-4 and TRBJ2-7, with 8 bases that match TRBD2. Germline V CDR1 and CDR2: SGHNT, YYREEE (reference sequence). The CDR3 totals 12 residues. Trimming at V came to 4 bases and at J to 5 bases, leaving 2 bases not matched to a gene.